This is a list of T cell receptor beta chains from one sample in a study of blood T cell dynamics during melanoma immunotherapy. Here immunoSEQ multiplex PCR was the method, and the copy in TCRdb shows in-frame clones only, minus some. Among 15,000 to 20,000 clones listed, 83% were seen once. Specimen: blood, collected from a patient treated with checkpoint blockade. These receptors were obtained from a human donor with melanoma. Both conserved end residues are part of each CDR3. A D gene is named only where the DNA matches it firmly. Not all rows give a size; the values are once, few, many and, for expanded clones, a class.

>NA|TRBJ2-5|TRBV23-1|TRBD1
TGCGCCAGCAGTCAAGCTCAGGACAGGGGAAAAGAGACCCAGTACTTC
CASSQAQDRGKETQYF
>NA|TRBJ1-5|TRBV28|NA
TGTGCCAGCAGGGGGACTACCTCGGGGCCCCAGCATTTT
CASRGTTSGPQHF
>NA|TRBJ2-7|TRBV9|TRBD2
TGTGCCAGCAGCGGGGGGGGGTTCGACGAGCAGTACTTC
CASSGGGFDEQYF
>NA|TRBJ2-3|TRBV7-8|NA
TGTGCCAGCAGCTTAGCCCGGGATACGCAGTATTTT
CASSLARDTQYF
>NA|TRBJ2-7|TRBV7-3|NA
TGTGCCAGCAGCGGGGGCGTGGGCTACGAGCAGTACTTC
CASSGGVGYEQYF
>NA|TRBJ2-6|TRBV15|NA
TGTGCCACCAGCAGAGTCCCCTCTGGGGCCAACGTCCTGACTTTC
CATSRVPSGANVLTF
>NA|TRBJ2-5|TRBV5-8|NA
TGTGCCAGCAGCCTTAGGCAACAAGAGACCCAGTACTTC
CASSLRQQETQYF
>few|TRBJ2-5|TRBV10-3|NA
TGTGCCACATCCTCCCAGGAGACCCAGTACTTC
CATSSQETQYF
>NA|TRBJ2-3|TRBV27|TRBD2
TGTGCCAGCAGTTCATCGCCGGGACTAGCGGGAGGCCGGCAGTATTTT
CASSSSPGLAGGRQYF
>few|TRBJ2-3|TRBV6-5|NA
TGTGCCAGCAGTTATCGGTCGGGAACGTCTGATACGCAGTATTTT
CASSYRSGTSDTQYF
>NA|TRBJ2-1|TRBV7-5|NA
TGTGCCAGAAGCTTAGTGGATTCGAGGGGGCAAGGCCGGGGCAATGAGCAGTTCTTC
CARSLVDSRGQGRGNEQFF
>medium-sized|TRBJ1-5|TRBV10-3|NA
TGTGCCATCAGTGAGTCGAGGGGGGTGGGTCAGCCCCAGCATTTT
CAISESRGVGQPQHF
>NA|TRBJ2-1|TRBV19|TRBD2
TGTGCCAGTAGTATCTCTAGCGGGAGGGCCAATGAGCAGTTCTTC
CASSISSGRANEQFF
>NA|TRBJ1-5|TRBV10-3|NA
TGTGCCATCAGTGAATCGGGGGACGATCAGCCCCAGCATTTT
CAISESGDDQPQHF
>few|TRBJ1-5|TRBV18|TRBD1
TGTGCCAGCTCACCAGGGACAGGGGATTATCAGCCCCAGCATTTT
CASSPGTGDYQPQHF
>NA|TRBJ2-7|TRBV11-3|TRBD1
TGTGCCAGCAGCCTTACAGGGGTCGAGCAGTACTTC
CASSLTGVEQYF
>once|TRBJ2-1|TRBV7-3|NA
TGTGCCAGCACCCCTATCGGAGGAAATACTTACAATGAGCAGTTCTTC
CASTPIGGNTYNEQFF
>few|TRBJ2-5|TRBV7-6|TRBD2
TGTGCCAGCAGCTCGACACTCACTAGCGGCCAAGAGACCCAGTACTTC
CASSSTLTSGQETQYF
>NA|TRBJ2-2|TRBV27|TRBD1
TGTGCCAGCCGGCTGGACAGGACGAACACCGGGGAGCTGTTTTTT
CASRLDRTNTGELFF
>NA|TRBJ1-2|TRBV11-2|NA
TGTGCCAGCAGCTTACGGTCCGGGAACTATGGCTACACCTTC
CASSLRSGNYGYTF
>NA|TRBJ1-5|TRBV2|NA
TGTGCCAGCAGTGAATACCGGGGTCCTAATCAGCCCCAGCATTTT
CASSEYRGPNQPQHF
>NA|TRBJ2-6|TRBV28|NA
TGTGCCAGCAGTCTACTGGGGGAAGGTTGGGTATCTGGGGCCAACGTCCTGACTTTC
CASSLLGEGWVSGANVLTF
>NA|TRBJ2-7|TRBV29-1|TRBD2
TGCAGCGTAAGCGGGAGGGCCGTCGAGCAGTACTTC
CSVSGRAVEQYF
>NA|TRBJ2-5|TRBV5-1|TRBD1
TGCGCCAGCAGCCGGGGACAGCACCAAGAGACCCAGTACTTC
CASSRGQHQETQYF
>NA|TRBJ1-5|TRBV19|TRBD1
TGTGCCAGTAGTCCTCCGGGACAGAGGAATCAGCCCCAGCATTTT
CASSPPGQRNQPQHF
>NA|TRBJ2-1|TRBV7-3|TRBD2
TGTGCCAGCAGCTCAACGACTAGCGGGAGCCCCTACAATGAGCAGTTCTTC
CASSSTTSGSPYNEQFF
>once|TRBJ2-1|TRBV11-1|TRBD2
TGTGCCAGCAGCTTGAGACTAGCGGAAGACAATGAGCAGTTCTTC
CASSLRLAEDNEQFF
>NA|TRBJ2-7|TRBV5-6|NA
TGTGCCAGCAGCCCAACTAGGAGCTACGAGCAGTACTTC
CASSPTRSYEQYF
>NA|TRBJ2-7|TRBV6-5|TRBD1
TGTGCCAGCAGCAACCGGGACAGGGCCTACGAGCAGTACTTC
CASSNRDRAYEQYF
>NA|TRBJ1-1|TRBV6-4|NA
TGTGCCAGCAGTGTGCAGAGGAACACTGAAGCTTTCTTT
CASSVQRNTEAFF
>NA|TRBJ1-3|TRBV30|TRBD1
TGTGCCTGCGACAGGGCCGCTGGAAACACCATATATTTT
CACDRAAGNTIYF
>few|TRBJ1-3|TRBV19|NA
TGTGCCAGTAGTATAGACCGGTGGGGAGGAAACACCATATATTTT
CASSIDRWGGNTIYF
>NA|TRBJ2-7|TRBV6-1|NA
TGTGCCAGCAGTGAGATGACGACAGCCACCTACGAGCAGTACTTC
CASSEMTTATYEQYF
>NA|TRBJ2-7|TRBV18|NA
TGTGCCAGCTCACCACAATATGGGACCTACGAGCAGTACTTC
CASSPQYGTYEQYF
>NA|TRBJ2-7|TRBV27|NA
TGTGCCAGCAGAACCGAACCACAGATTCCCTACGAGCAGTACTTC
CASRTEPQIPYEQYF
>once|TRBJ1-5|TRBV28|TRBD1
TGTGCCAGCAGTTCGCCCCGGACAGGCCGAGGTCAGCCCCAGCATTTT
CASSSPRTGRGQPQHF
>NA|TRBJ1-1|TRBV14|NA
TGTGCCAGCAGCCAAGAAAGGGTCACTGAAGCTTTCTTT
CASSQERVTEAFF
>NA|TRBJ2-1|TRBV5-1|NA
TGCGCCAGCAGCTTGGGGGGAGCGGCCTCCTACAATGAGCAGTTCTTC
CASSLGGAASYNEQFF
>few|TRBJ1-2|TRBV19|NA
TGTGCCAGTACCATACCCTCTCCGGGGGTTGGCTACACCTTC
CASTIPSPGVGYTF
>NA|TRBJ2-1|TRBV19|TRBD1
TGTGCCAGTAGTAAGAGGACAGGGTACTACAATGAGCAGTTCTTC
CASSKRTGYYNEQFF
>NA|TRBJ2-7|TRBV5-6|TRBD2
TGTGCCAGCAGCTTGGGAGGACTAGCGGGGAGCGAGCAGTACTTC
CASSLGGLAGSEQYF
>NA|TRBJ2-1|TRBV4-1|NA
TGCGCCAGCAGCCAGGACGAGGTAGATAGTGTTGAGCAGTTCTTC
CASSQDEVDSVEQFF
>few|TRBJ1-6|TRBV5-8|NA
TGTGCCAGCAGCAAAAGGGGTTCCTATAATTCACCCCTCCACTTT
CASSKRGSYNSPLHF
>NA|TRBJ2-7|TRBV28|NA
TGTGCCAGCAAAGAACCGGGACAAAACTACGAGCAGTACTTC
CASKEPGQNYEQYF